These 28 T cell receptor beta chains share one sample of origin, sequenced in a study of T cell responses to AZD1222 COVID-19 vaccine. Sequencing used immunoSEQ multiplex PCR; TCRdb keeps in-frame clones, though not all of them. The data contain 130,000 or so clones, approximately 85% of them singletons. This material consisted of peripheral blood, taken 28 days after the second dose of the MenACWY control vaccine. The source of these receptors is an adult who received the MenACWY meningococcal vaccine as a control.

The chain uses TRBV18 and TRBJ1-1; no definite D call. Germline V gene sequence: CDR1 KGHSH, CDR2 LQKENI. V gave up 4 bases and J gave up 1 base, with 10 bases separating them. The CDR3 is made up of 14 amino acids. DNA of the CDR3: TGTGCCAGCTCACTCGGACGGCCGAACACTGAAGCTTTCTTT. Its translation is CASSLGRPNTEAFF.

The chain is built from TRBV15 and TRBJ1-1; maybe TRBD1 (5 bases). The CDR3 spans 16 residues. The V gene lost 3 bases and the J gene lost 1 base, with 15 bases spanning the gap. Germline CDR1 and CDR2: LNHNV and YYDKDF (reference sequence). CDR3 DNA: TGTGCCACCAGCAGGGGGGGATCTAGGAAGAACACTGAAGCTTTCTTT. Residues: CATSRGGSRKNTEAFF.

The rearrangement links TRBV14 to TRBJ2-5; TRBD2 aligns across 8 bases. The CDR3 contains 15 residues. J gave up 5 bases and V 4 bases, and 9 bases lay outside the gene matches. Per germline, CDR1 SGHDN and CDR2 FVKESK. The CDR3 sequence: CASSPRDGREETQYF. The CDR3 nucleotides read TGTGCCAGCAGCCCACGGGACGGGAGGGAGGAGACCCAGTACTTC.

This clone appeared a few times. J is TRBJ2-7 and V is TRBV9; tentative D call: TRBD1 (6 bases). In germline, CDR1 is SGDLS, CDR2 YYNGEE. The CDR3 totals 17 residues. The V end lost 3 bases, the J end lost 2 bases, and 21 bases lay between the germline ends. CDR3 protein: CASSAPVGTTRAYEQYF. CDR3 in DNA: TGTGCCAGCAGCGCCCCCGTGGGGACAACAAGAGCCTACGAGCAGTACTTC.

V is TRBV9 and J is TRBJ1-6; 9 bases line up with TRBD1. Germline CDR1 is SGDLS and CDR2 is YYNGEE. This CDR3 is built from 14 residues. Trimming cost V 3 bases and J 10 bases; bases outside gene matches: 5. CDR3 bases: TGTGCCAGCAGCGGGACAGGGGTTTTCTCACCCCTCCACTTT. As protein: CASSGTGVFSPLHF. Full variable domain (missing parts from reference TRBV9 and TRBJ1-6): DSGVTQTPKHLITATGQRVTLRCSPRSGDLSVYWYQQSLDQGLQFLIQYYNGEERAKGNILERFSAQQFPDLHSELNLSSLELGDSALYFCASSGTGVFSPLHFGNGTRLTVT.

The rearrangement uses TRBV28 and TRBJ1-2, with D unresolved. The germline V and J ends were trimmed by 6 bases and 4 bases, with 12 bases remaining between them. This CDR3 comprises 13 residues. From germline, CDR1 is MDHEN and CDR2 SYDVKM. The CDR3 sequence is CASSLRQPYGYTF. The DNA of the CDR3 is TGTGCCAGCAGCCTCCGCCAGCCCTATGGCTACACCTTC.

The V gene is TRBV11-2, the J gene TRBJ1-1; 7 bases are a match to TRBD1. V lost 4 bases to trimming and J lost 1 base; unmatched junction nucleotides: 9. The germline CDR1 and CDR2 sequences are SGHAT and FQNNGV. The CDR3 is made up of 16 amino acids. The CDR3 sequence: CASSYRRDSQNTEAFF. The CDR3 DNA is TGTGCCAGCAGCTACCGCCGGGACAGTCAGAACACTGAAGCTTTCTTT.

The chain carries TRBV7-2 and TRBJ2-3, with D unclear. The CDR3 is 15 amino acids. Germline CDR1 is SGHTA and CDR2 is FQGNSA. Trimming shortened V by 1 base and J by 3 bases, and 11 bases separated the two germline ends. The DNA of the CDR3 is TGTGCCAGCAGCTTAGAAGGTTTTAGGACAGATACGCAGTATTTT. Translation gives CASSLEGFRTDTQYF. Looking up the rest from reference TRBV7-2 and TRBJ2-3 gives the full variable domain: GAGVSQSPSNKVTEKGKDVELRCDPISGHTALYWYRQSLGQGLEFLIYFQGNSAPDKSGLPSDRFSAERTGGSVSTLTIQRTQQEDSAVYLCASSLEGFRTDTQYFGPGTRLTVL.

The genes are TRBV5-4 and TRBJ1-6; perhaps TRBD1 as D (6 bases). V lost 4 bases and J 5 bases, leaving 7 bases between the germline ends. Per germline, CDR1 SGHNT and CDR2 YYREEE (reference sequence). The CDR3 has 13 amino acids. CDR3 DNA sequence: TGTGCCAGCAGCGGGACACATAATTCACCCCTCCACTTT. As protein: CASSGTHNSPLHF. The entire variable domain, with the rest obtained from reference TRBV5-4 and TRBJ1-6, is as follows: ETGVTQSPTHLIKTRGQQVTLRCSSQSGHNTVSWYQQALGQGPQFIFQYYREEENGRGNFPPRFSGLQFPNYSSELNVNALELDDSALYLCASSGTHNSPLHFGNGTRLTVT.

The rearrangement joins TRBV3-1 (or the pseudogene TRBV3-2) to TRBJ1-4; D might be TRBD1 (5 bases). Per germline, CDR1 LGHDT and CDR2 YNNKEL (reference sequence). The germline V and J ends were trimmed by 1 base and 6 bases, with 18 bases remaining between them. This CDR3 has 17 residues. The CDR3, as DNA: TGTGCCAGCAGCCAAGGTTCAATCGGGGGGTATGATGAAAAACTGTTTTTT. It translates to CASSQGSIGGYDEKLFF.

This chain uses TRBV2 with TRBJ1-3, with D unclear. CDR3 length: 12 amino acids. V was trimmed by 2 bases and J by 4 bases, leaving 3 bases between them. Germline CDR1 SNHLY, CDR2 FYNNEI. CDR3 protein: CASSEKGNTIYF. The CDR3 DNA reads TGTGCCAGCAGTGAAAAGGGAAACACCATATATTTT. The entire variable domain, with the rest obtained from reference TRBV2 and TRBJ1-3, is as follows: EPEVTQTPSHQVTQMGQEVILRCVPISNHLYFYWYRQILGQKVEFLVSFYNNEISEKSEIFDDQFSVERPDGSNFTLKIRSTKLEDSAMYFCASSEKGNTIYFGEGSWLTVV.

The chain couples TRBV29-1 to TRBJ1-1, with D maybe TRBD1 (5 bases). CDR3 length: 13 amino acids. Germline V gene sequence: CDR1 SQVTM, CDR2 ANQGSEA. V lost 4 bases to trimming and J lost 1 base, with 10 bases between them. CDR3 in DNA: TGCAGCGTTGTCGGGGGGAGGAACACTGAAGCTTTCTTT. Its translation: CSVVGGRNTEAFF. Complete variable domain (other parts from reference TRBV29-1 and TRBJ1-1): SAVISQKPSRDICQRGTSLTIQCQVDSQVTMMFWYRQQPGQSLTLIATANQGSEATYESGFVIDKFPISRPNLTFSTLTVSNMSPEDSSIYLCSVVGGRNTEAFFGQGTRLTVV.

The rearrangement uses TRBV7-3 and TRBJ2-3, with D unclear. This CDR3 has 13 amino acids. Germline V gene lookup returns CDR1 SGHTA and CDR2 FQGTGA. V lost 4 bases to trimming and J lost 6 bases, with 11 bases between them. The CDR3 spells CASSSQTLDTQYF. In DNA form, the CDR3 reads TGTGCCAGCAGCTCGCAAACCCTCGATACGCAGTATTTT.

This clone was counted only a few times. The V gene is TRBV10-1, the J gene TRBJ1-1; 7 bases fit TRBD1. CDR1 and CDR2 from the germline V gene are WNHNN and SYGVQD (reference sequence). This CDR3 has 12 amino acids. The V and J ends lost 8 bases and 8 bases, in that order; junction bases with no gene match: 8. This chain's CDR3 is CASGNRGYEAFF. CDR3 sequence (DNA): TGCGCCAGCGGGAACAGGGGCTACGAAGCTTTCTTT.

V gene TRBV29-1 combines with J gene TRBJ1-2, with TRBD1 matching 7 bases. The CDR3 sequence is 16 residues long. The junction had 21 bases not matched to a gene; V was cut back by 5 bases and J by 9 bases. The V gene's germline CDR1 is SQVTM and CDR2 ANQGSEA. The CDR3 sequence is CSVPGQHFFGVGSYTF. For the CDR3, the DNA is TGCAGCGTTCCGGGACAGCACTTCTTTGGAGTTGGTAGCTACACCTTC.

The CDR3 sequence is CASSLGFPNEQFF. DNA for the CDR3: TGTGCCAGCAGCTTAGGATTCCCCAATGAGCAGTTCTTC. This sequence joins TRBV7-3 and TRBJ2-1, with D hard to call. Germline V gene data show CDR1 as SGHTA and CDR2 as FQGTGA. V lost 2 bases to trimming and J lost 6 bases, with 8 bases between them. CDR3 size: 13 residues.

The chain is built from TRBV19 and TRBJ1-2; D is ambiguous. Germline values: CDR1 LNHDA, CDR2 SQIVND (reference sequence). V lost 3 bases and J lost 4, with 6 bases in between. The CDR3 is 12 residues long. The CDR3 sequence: CASSIMGYGYTF. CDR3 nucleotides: TGTGCCAGTAGTATCATGGGCTATGGCTACACCTTC.

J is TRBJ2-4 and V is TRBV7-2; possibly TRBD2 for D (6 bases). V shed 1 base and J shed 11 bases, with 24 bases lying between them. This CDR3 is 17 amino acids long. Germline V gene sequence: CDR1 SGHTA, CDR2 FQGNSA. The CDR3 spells CASSLVDTSRISGVQYF. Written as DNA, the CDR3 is TGTGCCAGCAGCTTAGTTGACACTAGCCGAATTTCTGGTGTTCAGTACTTC.

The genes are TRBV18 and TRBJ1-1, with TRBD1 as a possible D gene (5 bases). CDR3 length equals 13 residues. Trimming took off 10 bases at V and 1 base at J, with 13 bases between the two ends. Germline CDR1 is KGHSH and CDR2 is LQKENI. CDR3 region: CATLNGQNTEAFF. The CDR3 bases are TGTGCCACCTTAAACGGACAGAACACTGAAGCTTTCTTT.

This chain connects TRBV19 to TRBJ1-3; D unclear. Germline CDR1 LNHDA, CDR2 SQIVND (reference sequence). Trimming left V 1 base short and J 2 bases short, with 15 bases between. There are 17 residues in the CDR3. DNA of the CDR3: TGTGCCAGTAGTATAGGAGCGATCGCAAGGGCTGGAAACACCATATATTTT. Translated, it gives CASSIGAIARAGNTIYF.

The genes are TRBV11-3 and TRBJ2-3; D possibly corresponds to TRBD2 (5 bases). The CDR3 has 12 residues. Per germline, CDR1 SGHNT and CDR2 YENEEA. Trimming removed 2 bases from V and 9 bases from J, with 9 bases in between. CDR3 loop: CASSLRGQTQYF. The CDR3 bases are TGTGCCAGCAGCTTACGAGGGCAAACGCAGTATTTT. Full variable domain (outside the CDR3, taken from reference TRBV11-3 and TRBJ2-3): EAGVVQSPRYKIIEKKQPVAFWCNPISGHNTLYWYLQNLGQGPELLIRYENEEAVDDSQLPKDRFSAERLKGVDSTLKIQPAELGDSAVYLCASSLRGQTQYFGPGTRLTVL.

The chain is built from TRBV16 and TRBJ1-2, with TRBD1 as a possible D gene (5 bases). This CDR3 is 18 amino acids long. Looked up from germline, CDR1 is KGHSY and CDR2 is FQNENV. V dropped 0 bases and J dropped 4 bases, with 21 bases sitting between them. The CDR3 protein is CASSQSIQAGRGGYGYTF. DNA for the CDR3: TGTGCCAGCAGCCAATCTATACAAGCTGGACGGGGGGGCTATGGCTACACCTTC. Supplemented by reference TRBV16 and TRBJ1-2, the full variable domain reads GEEVAQTPKHLVRGEGQKAKLYCAPIKGHSYVFWYQQVLKNEFKFLISFQNENVFDETGMPKERFSAKCLPNSPCSLEIQATKLEDSAVYFCASSQSIQAGRGGYGYTFGSGTRLTVV.

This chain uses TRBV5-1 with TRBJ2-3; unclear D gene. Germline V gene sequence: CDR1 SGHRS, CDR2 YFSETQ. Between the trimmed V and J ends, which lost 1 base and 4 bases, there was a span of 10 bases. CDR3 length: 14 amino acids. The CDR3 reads CASSLNSFPDTQYF. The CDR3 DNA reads TGCGCCAGCAGCTTGAATAGTTTTCCAGATACGCAGTATTTT.

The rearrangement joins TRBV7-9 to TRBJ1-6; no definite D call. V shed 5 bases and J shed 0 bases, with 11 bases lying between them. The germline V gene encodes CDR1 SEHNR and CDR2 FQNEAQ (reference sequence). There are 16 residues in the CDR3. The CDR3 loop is CASSRSGSSYNSPLHF. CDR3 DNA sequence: TGTGCCAGCAGCCGTAGCGGGAGCTCCTATAATTCACCCCTCCACTTT. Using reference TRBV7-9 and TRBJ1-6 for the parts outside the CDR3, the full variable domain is DTGVSQNPRHKITKRGQNVTFRCDPISEHNRLYWYRQTLGQGPEFLTYFQNEAQLEKSRLLSDRFSAERPKGSFSTLEIQRTEQGDSAMYLCASSRSGSSYNSPLHFGNGTRLTVT.

The CDR3 coding sequence is TGTGCCAGCAGGCGAATGTACCAAGAGACCCAGTACTTC. Translated: CASRRMYQETQYF. The rearrangement joins TRBV6-5 to TRBJ2-5; unclear D gene. The V and J ends lost 6 bases and 0 bases respectively, with 8 bases between them. Germline V gene lookup returns CDR1 MNHEY and CDR2 SVGAGI. The CDR3 is 13 amino acids.

CDR3 nucleotide sequence: TGTGCCACCAGAACAGGGGCCTTGGAGGCTTTCTTT. Translating gives CATRTGALEAFF. The V call is TRBV6-5, the J call TRBJ1-1, with 7 positions matching TRBD1. The CDR3 contains 12 residues. Germline loops: CDR1 MNHEY, CDR2 SVGAGI. The ends lost 10 bases at V and 11 bases at J; junction bases unmatched: 13.

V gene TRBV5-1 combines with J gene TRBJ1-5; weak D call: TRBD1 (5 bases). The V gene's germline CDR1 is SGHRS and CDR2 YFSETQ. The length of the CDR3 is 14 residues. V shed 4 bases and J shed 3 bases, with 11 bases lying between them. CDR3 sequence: CASSTGQNNQPQHF. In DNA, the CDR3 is TGCGCCAGCAGCACCGGACAAAACAATCAGCCCCAGCATTTT.

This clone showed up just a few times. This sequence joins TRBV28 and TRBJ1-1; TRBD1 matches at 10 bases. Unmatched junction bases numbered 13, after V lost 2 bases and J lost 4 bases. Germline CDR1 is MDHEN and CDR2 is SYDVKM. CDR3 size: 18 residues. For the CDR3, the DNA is TGTGCCAGCAGTTTAAGGACAGGGGGAGGATGGGGTGGCACTGAAGCTTTCTTT. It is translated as CASSLRTGGGWGGTEAFF. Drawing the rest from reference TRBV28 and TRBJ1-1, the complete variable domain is DVKVTQSSRYLVKRTGEKVFLECVQDMDHENMFWYRQDPGLGLRLIYFSYDVKMKEKGDIPEGYSVSREKKERFSLILESASTNQTSMYLCASSLRTGGGWGGTEAFFGQGTRLTVV.